This T cell receptor (beta chain) was identified during a study of blood T cell repertoires in COVID-19. Produced via immunoSEQ multiplex PCR; TCRdb's table is partial and in-frame only. The sample consists of roughly 380,000 clones, more than 70% of them appearing once. Germline lookup yields CDR1 ENHRY and CDR2 SYGVKD. CDR3 length: 12 amino acids. V lost 3 bases to trimming and J lost 1 base, with 3 bases between them. This sequence was found in a man aged 25 to 40 who had recovered from COVID-19. The source material was PBMCs or T cells enriched from blood (not recorded which). The chain employs TRBV10-3 and TRBJ1-2; no definite D call. In DNA form, the CDR3 reads TGTGCCATCAGTGATAATAACTATGGCTACACCTTC. It is translated as CAISDNNYGYTF.